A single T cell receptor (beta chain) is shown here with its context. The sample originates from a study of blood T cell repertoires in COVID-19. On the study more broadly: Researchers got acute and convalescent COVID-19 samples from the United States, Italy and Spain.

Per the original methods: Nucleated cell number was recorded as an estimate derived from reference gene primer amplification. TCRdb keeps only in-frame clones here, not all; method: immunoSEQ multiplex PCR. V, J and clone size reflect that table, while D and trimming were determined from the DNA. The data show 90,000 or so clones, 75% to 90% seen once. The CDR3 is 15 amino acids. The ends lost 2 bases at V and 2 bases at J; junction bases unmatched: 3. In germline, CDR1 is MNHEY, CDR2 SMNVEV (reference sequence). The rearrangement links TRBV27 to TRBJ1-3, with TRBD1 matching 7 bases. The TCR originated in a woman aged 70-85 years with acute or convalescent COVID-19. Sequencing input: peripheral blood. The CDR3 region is CASSLTGAAGNTIYF. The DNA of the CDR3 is TGTGCCAGCAGTTTAACAGGGGCGGCTGGAAACACCATATATTTT.